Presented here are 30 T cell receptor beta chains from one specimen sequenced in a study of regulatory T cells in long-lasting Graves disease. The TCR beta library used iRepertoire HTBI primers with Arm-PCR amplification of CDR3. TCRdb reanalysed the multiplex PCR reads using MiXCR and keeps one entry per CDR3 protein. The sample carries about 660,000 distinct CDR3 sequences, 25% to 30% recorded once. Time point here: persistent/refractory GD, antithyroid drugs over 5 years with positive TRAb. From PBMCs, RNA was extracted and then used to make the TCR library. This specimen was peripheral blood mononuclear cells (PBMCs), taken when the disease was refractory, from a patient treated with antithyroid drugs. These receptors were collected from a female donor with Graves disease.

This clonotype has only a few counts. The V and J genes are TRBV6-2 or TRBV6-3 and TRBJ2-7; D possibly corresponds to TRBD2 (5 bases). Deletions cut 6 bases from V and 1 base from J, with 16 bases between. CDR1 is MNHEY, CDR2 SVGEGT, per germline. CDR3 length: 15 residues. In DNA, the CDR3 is TGTGCCAGCAGGCTCCCGGGAAAAGGGTCCTACGAGCAGTACTTC. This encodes CASRLPGKGSYEQYF.

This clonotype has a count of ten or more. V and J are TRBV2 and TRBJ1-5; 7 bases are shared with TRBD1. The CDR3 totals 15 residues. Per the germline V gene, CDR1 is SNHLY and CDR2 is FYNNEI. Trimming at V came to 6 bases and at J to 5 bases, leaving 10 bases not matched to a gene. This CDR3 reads CASRATGNHDQPQHF. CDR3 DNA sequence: TGTGCCAGCAGGGCGACAGGGAATCACGATCAGCCCCAGCATTTT.

The CDR3 loop is CAGGGQPNQPQHF. The DNA for the CDR3 is TGCGCCGGGGGAGGACAGCCCAATCAGCCCCAGCATTTT. V is TRBV10-2 and J is TRBJ1-5; TRBD1 is a possible D gene (6 bases). This CDR3 spans 13 amino acids. Germline assignment: CDR1 WSHSY and CDR2 SAAADI. The V and J ends lost 11 bases and 3 bases respectively, with 14 bases between them.

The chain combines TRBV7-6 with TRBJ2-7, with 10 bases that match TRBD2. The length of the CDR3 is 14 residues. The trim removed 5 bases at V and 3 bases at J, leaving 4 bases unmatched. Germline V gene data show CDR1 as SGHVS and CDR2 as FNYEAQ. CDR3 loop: CASSLGTSDYEQYF. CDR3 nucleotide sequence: TGTGCCAGCAGCCTTGGGACTAGCGACTACGAGCAGTACTTC.

The CDR3 spells CASSQEQGAYGYTF. CDR3 bases: TGTGCCAGCAGCCAAGAACAGGGCGCCTATGGCTACACCTTC. The gene calls are TRBV3-1 and TRBJ1-2; D is perhaps TRBD1 (6 bases). Trimming cost V 0 bases and J 4 bases, with 9 bases left between them. Germline V gives CDR1 LGHDT, CDR2 YNNKEL (reference sequence). CDR3 size: 14 residues.

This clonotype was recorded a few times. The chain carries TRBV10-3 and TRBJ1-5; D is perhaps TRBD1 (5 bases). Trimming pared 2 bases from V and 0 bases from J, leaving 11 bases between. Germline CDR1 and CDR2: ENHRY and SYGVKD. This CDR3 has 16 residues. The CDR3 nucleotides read TGTGCCATCAGTGAGCTCAGGGCTGATAGCAATCAGCCCCAGCATTTT. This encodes CAISELRADSNQPQHF.

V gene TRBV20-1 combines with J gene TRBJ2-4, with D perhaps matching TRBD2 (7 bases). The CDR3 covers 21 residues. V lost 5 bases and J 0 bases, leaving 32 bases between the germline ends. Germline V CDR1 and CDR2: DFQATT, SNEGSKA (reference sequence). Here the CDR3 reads CSAPSMGGTAAGALAKNIQYF. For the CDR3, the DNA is TGCAGTGCTCCATCCATGGGGGGCACCGCCGCGGGAGCCTTAGCCAAAAACATTCAGTACTTC.

CDR3 DNA: TGTGCCAGCAGTTACCCGGACAGGGGCAATCAGCCCCAGCATTTT. Residues: CASSYPDRGNQPQHF. V and J are TRBV6-2 or TRBV6-3 and TRBJ1-5; 8 bases line up with TRBD1. This CDR3 has 15 residues. V lost 2 bases to trimming and J lost 2 bases; unmatched junction nucleotides: 2. CDR1 and CDR2 from the germline V gene are MNHEY and SVGEGT.

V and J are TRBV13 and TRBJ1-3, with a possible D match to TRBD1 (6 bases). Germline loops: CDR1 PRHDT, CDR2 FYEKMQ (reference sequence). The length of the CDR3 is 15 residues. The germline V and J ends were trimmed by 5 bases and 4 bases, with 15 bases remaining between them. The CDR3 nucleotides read TGTGCCAGCAGCCCCCCAACAGGGTTGGGAAACACCATATATTTT. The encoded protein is CASSPPTGLGNTIYF. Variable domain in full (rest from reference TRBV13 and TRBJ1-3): AAGVIQSPRHLIKEKRETATLKCYPIPRHDTVYWYQQGPGQDPQFLISFYEKMQSDKGSIPDRFSAQQFSDYHSELNMSSLELGDSALYFCASSPPTGLGNTIYFGEGSWLTVV.

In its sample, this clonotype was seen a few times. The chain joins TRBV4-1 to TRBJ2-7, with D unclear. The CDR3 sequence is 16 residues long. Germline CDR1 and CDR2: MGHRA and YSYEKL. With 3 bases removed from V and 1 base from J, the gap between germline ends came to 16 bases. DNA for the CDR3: TGCGCCAGCAGCCATGGCAGAACAGTCCAATCCTACGAGCAGTACTTC. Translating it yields CASSHGRTVQSYEQYF.

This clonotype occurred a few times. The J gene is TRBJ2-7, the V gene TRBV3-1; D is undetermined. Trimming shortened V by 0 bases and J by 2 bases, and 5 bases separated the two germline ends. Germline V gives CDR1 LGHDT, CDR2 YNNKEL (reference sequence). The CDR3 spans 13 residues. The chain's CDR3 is CASSQEYPYEQYF. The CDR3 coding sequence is TGTGCCAGCAGCCAAGAATACCCCTACGAGCAGTACTTC.

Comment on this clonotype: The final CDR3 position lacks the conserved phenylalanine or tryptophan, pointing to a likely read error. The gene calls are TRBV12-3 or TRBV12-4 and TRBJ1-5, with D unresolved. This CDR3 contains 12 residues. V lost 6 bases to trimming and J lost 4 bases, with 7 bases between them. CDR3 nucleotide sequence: TGTGCCAGCAGGATAGGAAATCAGCCCCAGCATCTT. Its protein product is CASRIGNQPQHL.

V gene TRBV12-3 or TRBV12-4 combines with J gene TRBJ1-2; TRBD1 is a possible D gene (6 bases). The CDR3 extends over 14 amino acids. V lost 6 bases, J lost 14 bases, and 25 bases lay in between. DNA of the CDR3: TGTGCCAGCAGCCCCGACGACAGGATCGCCCAGGGGACCTTC. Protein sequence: CASSPDDRIAQGTF.

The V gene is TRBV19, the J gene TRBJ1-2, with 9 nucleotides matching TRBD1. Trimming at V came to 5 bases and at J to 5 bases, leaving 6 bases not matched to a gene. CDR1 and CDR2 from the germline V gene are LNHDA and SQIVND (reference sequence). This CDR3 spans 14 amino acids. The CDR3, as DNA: TGTGCCAGTAGTCGGGCCGGGACAGGGTATGGCTACACCTTC. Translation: CASSRAGTGYGYTF.

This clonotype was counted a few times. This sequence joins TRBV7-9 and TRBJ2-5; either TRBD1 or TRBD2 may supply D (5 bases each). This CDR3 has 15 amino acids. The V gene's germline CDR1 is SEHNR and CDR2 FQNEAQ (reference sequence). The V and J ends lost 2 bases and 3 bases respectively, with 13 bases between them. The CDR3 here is CASSLKGLGEETQYF. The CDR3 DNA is TGTGCCAGCAGCTTAAAGGGGTTGGGAGAAGAGACCCAGTACTTC.

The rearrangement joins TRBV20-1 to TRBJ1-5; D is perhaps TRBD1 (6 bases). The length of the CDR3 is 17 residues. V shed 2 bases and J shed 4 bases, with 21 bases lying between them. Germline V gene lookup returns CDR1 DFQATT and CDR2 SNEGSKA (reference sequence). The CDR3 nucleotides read TGCAGTGCTAGAATTAGTGCGGACAGTTTTTCTAATCAGCCCCAGCATTTT. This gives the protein CSARISADSFSNQPQHF.

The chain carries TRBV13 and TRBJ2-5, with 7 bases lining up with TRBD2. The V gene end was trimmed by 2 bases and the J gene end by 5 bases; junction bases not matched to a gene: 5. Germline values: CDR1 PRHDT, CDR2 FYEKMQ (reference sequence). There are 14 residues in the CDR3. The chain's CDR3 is CASSLKNGGETQYF. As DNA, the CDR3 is TGTGCCAGCAGCTTAAAGAACGGGGGGGAGACCCAGTACTTC.

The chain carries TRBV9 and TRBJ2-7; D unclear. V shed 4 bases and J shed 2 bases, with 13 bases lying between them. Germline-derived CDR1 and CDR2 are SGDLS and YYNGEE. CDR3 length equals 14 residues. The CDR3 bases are TGTGCCAGCAGCCCCCGAACAAATACCTACGAGCAGTACTTC. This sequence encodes CASSPRTNTYEQYF.

This CDR3 reads CASTLGYTF. DNA of the CDR3: TGTGCCAGCACACTAGGCTACACCTTC. The J gene is TRBJ1-2, the V gene TRBV7-2; D uncertain. Trimming shortened V by 7 bases and J by 8 bases, and 5 bases separated the two germline ends. CDR1 and CDR2 from the germline V gene are SGHTA and FQGNSA. This CDR3 has 9 amino acids.

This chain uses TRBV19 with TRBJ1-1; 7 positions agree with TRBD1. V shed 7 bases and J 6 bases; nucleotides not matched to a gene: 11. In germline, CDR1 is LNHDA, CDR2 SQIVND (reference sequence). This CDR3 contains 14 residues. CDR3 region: CASTPTGSPSEAFF. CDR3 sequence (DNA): TGTGCCAGTACCCCGACAGGGTCTCCCTCTGAAGCTTTCTTT.

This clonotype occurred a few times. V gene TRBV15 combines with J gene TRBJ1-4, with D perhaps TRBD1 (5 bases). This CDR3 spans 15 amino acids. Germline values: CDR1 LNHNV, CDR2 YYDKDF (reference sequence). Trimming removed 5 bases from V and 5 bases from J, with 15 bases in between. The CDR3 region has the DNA TGTGCCACCAGCGGGGGACGGCTGTTGAATGAAAAACTGTTTTTT. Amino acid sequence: CATSGGRLLNEKLFF.

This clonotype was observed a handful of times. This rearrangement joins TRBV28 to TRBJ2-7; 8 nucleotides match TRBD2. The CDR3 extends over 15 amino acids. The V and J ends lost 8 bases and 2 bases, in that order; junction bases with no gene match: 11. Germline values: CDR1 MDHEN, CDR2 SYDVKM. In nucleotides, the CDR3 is TGTGCCAGCTTGTCACGGGGGGGAAGACCCTACGAGCAGTACTTC. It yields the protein CASLSRGGRPYEQYF.

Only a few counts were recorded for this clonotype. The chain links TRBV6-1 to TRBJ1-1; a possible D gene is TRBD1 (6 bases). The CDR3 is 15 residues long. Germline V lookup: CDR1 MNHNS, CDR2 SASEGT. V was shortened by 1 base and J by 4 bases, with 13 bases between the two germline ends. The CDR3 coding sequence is TGTGCCAGCAGTGAAGACAGGGCGATGGGCACTGAAGCTTTCTTT. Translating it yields CASSEDRAMGTEAFF.

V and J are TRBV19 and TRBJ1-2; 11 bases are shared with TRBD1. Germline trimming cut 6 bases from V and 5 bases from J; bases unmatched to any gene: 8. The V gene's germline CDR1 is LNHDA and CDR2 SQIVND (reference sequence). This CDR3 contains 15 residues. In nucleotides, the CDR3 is TGTGCCAGTAGAGTGGGACAGGGGGAACAATATGGCTACACCTTC. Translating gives CASRVGQGEQYGYTF.

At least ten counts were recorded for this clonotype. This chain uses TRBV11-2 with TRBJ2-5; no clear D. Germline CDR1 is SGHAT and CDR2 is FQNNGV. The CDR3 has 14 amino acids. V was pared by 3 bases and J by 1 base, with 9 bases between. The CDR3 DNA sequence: TGTGCCAGCAGCTTGTCGGGCAGCCAAGAGACCCAGTACTTC. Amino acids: CASSLSGSQETQYF. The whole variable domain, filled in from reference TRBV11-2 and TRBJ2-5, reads EAGVAQSPRYKIIEKRQSVAFWCNPISGHATLYWYQQILGQGPKLLIQFQNNGVVDDSQLPKDRFSAERLKGVDSTLKIQPAKLEDSAVYLCASSLSGSQETQYFGPGTRLLVL.

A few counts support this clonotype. The CDR3 region is CSGDPGLAGGVEQFF. In DNA form, the CDR3 reads TGCAGCGGAGACCCGGGACTAGCGGGAGGTGTTGAGCAGTTCTTC. The chain recombines TRBV29-1 with TRBJ2-1, with 15 bases lining up with TRBD2. Germline trimming cut 7 bases from V and 9 bases from J; bases unmatched to any gene: 10. The V gene's germline CDR1 is SQVTM and CDR2 ANQGSEA. The CDR3 is 15 residues long.

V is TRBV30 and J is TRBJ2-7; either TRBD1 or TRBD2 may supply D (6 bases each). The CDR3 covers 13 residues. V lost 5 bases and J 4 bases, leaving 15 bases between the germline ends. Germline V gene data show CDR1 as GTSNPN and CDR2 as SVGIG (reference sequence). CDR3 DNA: TGTGCCTGGCGGGGGCGGACAAAATACGAGCAGTACTTC. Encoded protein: CAWRGRTKYEQYF.

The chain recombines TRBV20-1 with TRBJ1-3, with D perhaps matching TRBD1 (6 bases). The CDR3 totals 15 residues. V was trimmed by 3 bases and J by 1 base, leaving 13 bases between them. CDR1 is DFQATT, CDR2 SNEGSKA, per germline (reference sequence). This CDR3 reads CSASGGRFSGNTIYF. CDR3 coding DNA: TGCAGTGCTAGTGGGGGCCGGTTTTCTGGAAACACCATATATTTT.

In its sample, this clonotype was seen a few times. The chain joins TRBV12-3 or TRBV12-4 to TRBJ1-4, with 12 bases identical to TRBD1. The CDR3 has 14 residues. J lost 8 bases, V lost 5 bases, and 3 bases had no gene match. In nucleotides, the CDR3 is TGTGCCAGCAGTCCGGGACAGGGGGCCGAAAAACTGTTTTTT. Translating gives CASSPGQGAEKLFF.

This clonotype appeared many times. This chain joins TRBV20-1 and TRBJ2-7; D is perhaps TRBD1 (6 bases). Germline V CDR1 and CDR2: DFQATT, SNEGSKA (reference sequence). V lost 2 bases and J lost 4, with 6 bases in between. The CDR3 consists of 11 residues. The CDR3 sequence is CSARQGYEQYF. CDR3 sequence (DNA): TGCAGTGCTAGACAGGGGTACGAGCAGTACTTC.